Described below is a single T cell receptor (beta chain) sequence and its context. This clonotype was counted a few times. The clone's antigen remains unknown. No qualities accompany the bases; no much larger clone lies one base away. These data belong to a study of T-cell memory formation after mild COVID-19 (dated by TCRdb to 2020 to 2023). With regard to the full study: TCR sequence clusters from the two donors were found to be largely donor specific. T-cell clones expanding and contracting after mild COVID-19 in a couple of donors were tracked by longitudinal TCRalpha and TCRbeta repertoire sequencing. Two young, previously healthy adult volunteers made up the cohort, one male and one female.

A distance of 11 bases separates the germline ends of V and J, which lose 6 bases and 3 bases respectively. CDR1 and CDR2, looked up from the germline V gene (reference sequence), are MNHEY and SMNVEV. From the cysteine up to the phenylalanine, the CDR3 has a length of 14 residues. Only CDR3 DNA remains: 42 bases, in frame from the first base. The sequencing machine was an Illumina NovaSeq 6000. TCRalpha and TCRbeta cDNA libraries were built by 5'RACE with constant-segment primers, adding sample barcodes and unique molecular identifiers. Trizol reagent was used to extract RNA from every sample. Libraries were amplified in two PCR steps, with a second sample barcode and Illumina TruSeq adapters added in the second step. Libraries were sequenced on an Illumina NovaSeq with 2 x 150 bp paired-end reads. The authors' pipeline ran thus. With migec v1.2.7, reads were demultiplexed and then collapsed into UMI-guided consensus sequences. Using mixcr v2.1.11, UMI consensuses were aligned to TRA and TRB V and J templates and then assembled into clonotypes. A clonotype was counted as expanded or contracted only if both edgeR and NoisET called the change significant, with noise models trained on biological replicates. For edgeR calls, the thresholds were a false discovery rate-adjusted p below 0.01 and a log2 fold-change of 1. As an exploratory analysis of dynamics, max-normalized trajectories of the 1000 most abundant clonotypes were examined by PCA with hierarchical clustering. Separately sequenced CD4+ and CD8+ repertoires were used to assign a CD4 or CD8 phenotype to each responding clone. TCRdb cleaned the public reads at Q25 with fastp, built clones with MiXCR and kept in-frame beta chains. Every distinct CDR3 protein forms one entry, paired with its most common genes and DNA. These V and J calls derive from TCRdb rather than the authors' analysis. The sample data list 350,000 or so distinct CDR3 sequences, and roughly 19% of these were observed just once. Over 20% of the sample comes from the top ten.

Ficoll-Paque density gradient centrifugation was the method used to isolate PBMCs. Overall results and qualifications from the work: Contracting CD4+ clones were found mainly in CM and EM memory subsets, while CD8+ clones were enriched in EMRA. The study covered only a couple of mild cases, and larger cohorts including severe cases with pre-infection samples were considered necessary. Some responding clones were detected in pre-infection memory, which suggested that pre-existing cross-reactive memory T cells had joined the SARS-CoV-2 response. SARS-CoV-2 specificity of the second-wave clones peaking on day 37 was not confirmed. Balanced CD4/CD8 phenotypes were observed for clones contracting from day 15 to 85, whereas a bias towards CD4+ was observed for a second wave of clones expanding from day 15 to 37.

Sequencing was carried out using PBMCs or a T cell subset sorted from them (not recorded which). The V and J genes are TRBV27 and TRBJ2-2; no D gene call is confident. The clonotype was recovered from a man younger than 30 who had mild COVID-19 (a few samples of this study predate the infection). The sample titles of this study are shuffled in the database, so cell type and time point are left out; the donor was told from shared clones. The CDR3: CASSFVGYTGELFF. The nucleotide sequence reads as follows: TGTGCCAGCAGCTTCGTTGGATACACCGGGGAGCTGTTTTTT.